The 21 T cell receptor beta chains in this list originate from one sample, sequenced in a study of shared clonotypes between healthy human individuals. Only in-frame clones appear in the TCRdb table, and some are missing; sequencing was by immunoSEQ multiplex PCR. The repertoire holds around 530,000 clones, around 78% seen once, with around 11% in the top ten. The sample comprised PBMCs. Source of these receptors: a woman in her thirties or forties in good health. Some clones in this sample may be carry-over from other donors' samples.

The CDR3 reads CASSPHQGLADNNEQFF. The CDR3 nucleotides are TGTGCCAGCAGCCCTCACCAGGGACTAGCGGACAACAATGAGCAGTTCTTC. The gene calls are TRBV9 and TRBJ2-1; 11 bases match TRBD2. CDR3 length: 17 amino acids. The V segment lost 4 bases and the J segment 5 bases; nucleotides outside the gene matches: 11. From germline, CDR1 is SGDLS and CDR2 YYNGEE.

The chain recombines TRBV19 with TRBJ2-7; D is possibly TRBD2 (6 bases). CDR1 and CDR2 from the germline V gene are LNHDA and SQIVND (reference sequence). The length of the CDR3 is 15 residues. V was trimmed by 4 bases and J by 6 bases, leaving 19 bases between them. The DNA for the CDR3 is TGTGCCAGTAGTAGTGGTCTAGCGTCTAAGGGCGAGCAGTACTTC. Encoded protein: CASSSGLASKGEQYF.

In this sample, this clone turned up once. The chain has TRBV15 and TRBJ1-4; D is unclear. The V gene lost 0 bases and the J gene lost 14 bases, with 10 bases spanning the gap. Germline V lookup: CDR1 LNHNV, CDR2 YYDKDF (reference sequence). The CDR3 runs to 12 residues. The CDR3 sequence: CATSRDRSRLFF. The CDR3 DNA sequence: TGTGCCACCAGCAGAGATCGCTCGCGTCTGTTTTTT.

V and J are TRBV7-3 and TRBJ2-1; TRBD1 might be the D (5 bases). Germline CDR1 and CDR2: SGHTA and FQGTGA. The CDR3 length is 15 residues. V was trimmed by 1 base and J by 8 bases, leaving 15 bases between them. The CDR3 loop is CASSLNRVRVDEQFF. CDR3 DNA sequence: TGTGCCAGCAGCTTAAACCGTGTCAGGGTCGATGAGCAGTTCTTC. The whole variable domain, filled in from reference TRBV7-3 and TRBJ2-1, reads GAGVSQTPSNKVTEKGKYVELRCDPISGHTALYWYRQSLGQGPEFLIYFQGTGAADDSGLPNDRFFAVRPEGSVSTLKIQRTERGDSAVYLCASSLNRVRVDEQFFGPGTRLTVL.

The chain joins TRBV6-1 to TRBJ2-5; possibly TRBD2 for D (6 bases). CDR1 MNHNS and CDR2 SASEGT come from the germline V gene. V lost 4 bases and J 0 bases, leaving 12 bases between the germline ends. CDR3 length equals 15 residues. Here the CDR3 DNA reads TGTGCCAGCAGTGTAGCCGGGGACTACCAAGAGACCCAGTACTTC. Translating gives CASSVAGDYQETQYF.

J is TRBJ2-7 and V is TRBV2, with D perhaps TRBD1 (5 bases). The CDR3 runs 13 residues. Germline V gene data show CDR1 as SNHLY and CDR2 as FYNNEI. V was pared by 7 bases and J by 1 base, with 11 bases between. Here the CDR3 DNA reads TGTGCCAGCAAGACCGACAGTTCCTACGAGCAGTACTTC. Protein product: CASKTDSSYEQYF. Full variable domain (rest looked up from reference TRBV2 and TRBJ2-7): EPEVTQTPSHQVTQMGQEVILRCVPISNHLYFYWYRQILGQKVEFLVSFYNNEISEKSEIFDDQFSVERPDGSNFTLKIRSTKLEDSAMYFCASKTDSSYEQYFGPGTRLTVT.

The chain has TRBV4-1 and TRBJ2-7; 8 bases match TRBD2. Germline-derived CDR1 and CDR2 are MGHRA and YSYEKL. The CDR3 sequence is 14 residues long. After removal of 1 base from V and 5 bases from J, the junction contained 4 bases not matched to a gene. The CDR3 here is CASSQVEAGDEQYF. For the CDR3, the DNA is TGCGCCAGCAGCCAAGTGGAAGCGGGGGACGAGCAGTACTTC.

The rearrangement joins TRBV4-1 to TRBJ2-5, with D perhaps matching TRBD2 (5 bases). The germline V gene encodes CDR1 MGHRA and CDR2 YSYEKL. V shed 4 bases and J shed 5 bases, with 11 bases lying between them. The CDR3 contains 13 residues. The CDR3 is CASSRVSGETQYF. The DNA for the CDR3 is TGCGCCAGCAGCCGCGTCTCGGGGGAGACCCAGTACTTC.

This chain uses TRBV7-3 with TRBJ2-3, with D possibly TRBD2 on 6 matching bases. CDR3 size: 17 residues. V was cut by 2 bases and J by 9 bases, with 24 bases left in between. CDR1 is SGHTA, CDR2 FQGTGA, per germline. CDR3 residues: CASSLGGTQGSSRTQYF. The CDR3 DNA follows: TGTGCCAGCAGCTTAGGGGGGACTCAAGGATCTTCCCGGACGCAGTATTTT.

This clone was seen a handful of times. This chain links TRBV6-1 with TRBJ1-4; D is unclear. This CDR3 region has 15 residues. Trimming took 5 bases from V and 10 from J, leaving 20 bases between them. Germline V CDR1 and CDR2: MNHNS, SASEGT. CDR3: CASSIENVGQAKLFF. The DNA for the CDR3 is TGTGCCAGCAGTATAGAAAACGTGGGCCAAGCAAAACTGTTTTTT.

V is TRBV19 and J is TRBJ2-7, with TRBD1 matching 7 bases. The ends lost 6 bases at V and 3 bases at J; junction bases unmatched: 11. CDR3 size: 15 residues. CDR1 is LNHDA, CDR2 SQIVND, per germline (reference sequence). The CDR3 region is CASRQQGNTFYEQYF. CDR3 DNA sequence: TGTGCCAGTAGACAACAGGGGAATACCTTCTACGAGCAGTACTTC.

V and J are TRBV4-2 and TRBJ2-2; maybe TRBD2 (5 bases). V lost 1 base to trimming and J lost 4 bases, with 7 bases between them. CDR3 length: 14 residues. CDR1 and CDR2 (germline): LGHNA, YNFKEQ. CDR3: CASSQGRGTGELFF. CDR3 sequence (DNA): TGTGCCAGCAGCCAAGGACGGGGCACCGGGGAGCTGTTTTTT.

The V gene is TRBV30, the J gene TRBJ1-2; TRBD1 matches at 7 bases. Germline assignment: CDR1 GTSNPN and CDR2 SVGIG (reference sequence). The CDR3 covers 14 residues. V was clipped by 4 bases and J by 5 bases; unmatched bases: 10. The CDR3 DNA is TGTGCCTGGACTCAAGACAGGGCAAGATATGGCTACACCTTC. Encoded protein: CAWTQDRARYGYTF.

This clone was observed once. The chain carries TRBV30 and TRBJ1-2; D is unclear. Germline V gene data show CDR1 as GTSNPN and CDR2 as SVGIG (reference sequence). This CDR3 has 14 amino acids. V lost 0 bases and J 4 bases, leaving 12 bases between the germline ends. The CDR3 protein is CAWSVHKGVYGYTF. The CDR3 nucleotides read TGTGCCTGGAGTGTACATAAGGGCGTCTATGGCTACACCTTC.

The rearrangement joins TRBV4-1 to TRBJ2-7; D is undetermined. The V end was cut by 0 bases, the J end by 2 bases, with 14 bases between. CDR1 MGHRA and CDR2 YSYEKL come from the germline V gene. This CDR3 spans 16 amino acids. The DNA of the CDR3 is TGCGCCAGCAGCCAAGATCTTAGTGGCAGGACCTACGAGCAGTACTTC. It encodes CASSQDLSGRTYEQYF.

This clone turned up a few times. This chain links TRBV4-3 with TRBJ2-3; maybe TRBD2 (8 bases). Germline values: CDR1 LGHNA, CDR2 YSLEER. Trimming removed 3 bases from V and 8 bases from J, with 15 bases in between. The CDR3 spans 14 residues. In DNA, the CDR3 is TGCGCCAGCAGCCAGGGACAGCGGGAGACTACGCAGTATTTT. The encoded protein is CASSQGQRETTQYF.

Regarding this clone: One end of the junction fails to match germline, which may point to a read error. V gene TRBV7-7 combines with J gene TRBJ1-1; D may be TRBD1 (5 bases). The germline V gene has CDR1 SSHAT and CDR2 FNYEAQ (reference sequence). The CDR3 has 13 residues. The CDR3 DNA reads as TGTGCTAGCAGCTCGGGGGAGGTCGCTGAAGCTTTCTTT. Amino acid sequence: CASSSGEVAEAFF.

On this clone itself: The sample has other DNA sequences that encode this CDR3 too. This chain joins TRBV30 and TRBJ1-2; D not certain. V lost 0 bases to trimming and J lost 5 bases, with 7 bases between them. CDR1 and CDR2 from the germline V gene are GTSNPN and SVGIG (reference sequence). This CDR3 spans 12 amino acids. The CDR3 coding sequence is TGTGCCTGGAGTGTACTTGGATATGGCTACACCTTC. Protein: CAWSVLGYGYTF.

As to this clone: The same CDR3 is also encoded by other DNA sequences in this sample. The gene calls are TRBV7-2 and TRBJ2-7; D remains unclear. CDR1 SGHTA and CDR2 FQGNSA come from the germline V gene. The V and J ends lost 2 bases and 4 bases respectively, with 12 bases between them. This CDR3 contains 14 residues. This chain's CDR3 is CASSLLGIRYEQYF. CDR3 bases: TGTGCCAGCAGCTTACTGGGTATTCGGTACGAGCAGTACTTC.

This clone has a single count. V is TRBV6-5 and J is TRBJ2-2; no firm D call. V dropped 2 bases and J dropped 1 base, with 8 bases sitting between them. Germline loops: CDR1 MNHEY, CDR2 SVGAGI. The CDR3 extends over 15 amino acids. The CDR3 loop is CASSYGRLNTGELFF. CDR3 coding DNA: TGTGCCAGCAGTTACGGGCGGTTGAACACCGGGGAGCTGTTTTTT.

Notes on this clone: The likely explanation is a read error, given a far larger clone one base away. The chain recombines TRBV11-2 with TRBJ2-4, with D possibly matching TRBD1 (6 bases). Germline CDR1 reads SGHAT; CDR2 reads FQNNGV. The CDR3 loop spans 16 amino acids. The CDR3 nucleotides read TGTGCCAGCAGCCGTTTGCAGGGGTCCTCCAAAAACATTCAGCACTTC. Translation gives CASSRLQGSSKNIQHF.